One sample yielded the 32 T cell receptor beta chains listed below, sequenced in a study of T cells in Graves' hyperthyroidism and ophthalmopathy. From RNA transcripts, TCR beta CDR3 regions were amplified. HTBI primers drove first-round RT-PCR of the TCR CDR3. TCRdb re-called the multiplex PCR reads with MiXCR, one entry per CDR3 protein. The sample lists 400,000 or so distinct CDR3 sequences; 14% were seen once. The sequenced material came from blood. The receptor source for this set is a woman aged 25 to 39 with Graves' ophthalmopathy.

The genes are TRBV10-3 and TRBJ1-1; 12 nucleotides agree with TRBD1. CDR1 ENHRY and CDR2 SYGVKD come from the germline V gene. CDR3 length equals 18 residues. The J segment lost 6 bases and the V segment lost 10 bases, leaving 21 bases of the junction unmatched. CDR3: CATLPGTGGDVRGAEAFF. DNA for the CDR3: TGTGCCACACTACCCGGGACAGGGGGCGATGTTCGTGGCGCTGAAGCTTTCTTT.

This clonotype has ten or more counts. CDR3 residues: CASSLYWGNTEAFF. CDR3 nucleotides: TGTGCCAGCAGCTTATATTGGGGGAACACTGAAGCTTTCTTT. The rearrangement uses TRBV7-2 and TRBJ1-1; D remains unclear. Germline loops: CDR1 SGHTA, CDR2 FQGNSA. V gave up 2 bases and J gave up 1 base, with 8 bases separating them. This CDR3 has 14 amino acids.

This clonotype was detected many times. The V call is TRBV12-3 or TRBV12-4, the J call TRBJ1-1, with 7 bases aligning to TRBD1. Germline trimming cut 5 bases from V and 6 bases from J; bases unmatched to any gene: 15. The CDR3 totals 16 residues. CDR3 sequence reads: CASSTQRGDSGPEAFF. CDR3 in DNA: TGTGCCAGCAGTACCCAGAGGGGGGACAGCGGCCCTGAAGCTTTCTTT.

This clonotype was observed at least ten times. The J gene is TRBJ2-5, the V gene TRBV13; D is perhaps TRBD1 (5 bases). V lost 5 bases and J 2 bases, leaving 9 bases between the germline ends. Germline-derived CDR1 and CDR2 are PRHDT and FYEKMQ (reference sequence). The CDR3 has 13 residues. The CDR3 loop is CASSRQPQETQYF. For the CDR3, the DNA is TGTGCCAGCAGCCGACAGCCTCAAGAGACCCAGTACTTC.

V and J are TRBV12-3 or TRBV12-4 and TRBJ2-1; 10 bases are a match to TRBD2. The CDR3 runs to 15 residues. Trimming took 3 bases from V and 9 from J; bases not matched to a gene: 8. The CDR3 loop is CASSLSGGGRSEQFF. CDR3 nucleotides: TGTGCCAGCAGTTTGAGCGGGGGGGGCCGTAGTGAGCAGTTCTTC.

This clonotype was seen only a few times. This chain uses TRBV6-1 with TRBJ1-5; no firm D call. The V gene lost 11 bases and the J gene lost 1 base, with 15 bases spanning the gap. The V gene's germline CDR1 is MNHNS and CDR2 SASEGT. The CDR3 is made up of 14 amino acids. The CDR3 nucleotides are TGTGCCGTCTTTGAGGGTCTGAGCAATCAGCCCCAGCATTTT. Protein: CAVFEGLSNQPQHF.

This clonotype was found many times. The chain employs TRBV3-1 and TRBJ1-2, with D possibly TRBD1 on 5 matching bases. Trimming left V 1 base short and J 5 bases short, with 11 bases between. The CDR3 spans 14 residues. Looked up from germline, CDR1 is LGHDT and CDR2 is YNNKEL (reference sequence). CDR3 nucleotides: TGTGCCAGCAGCCAAGGGCAGGGACGGTATGGCTACACCTTC. Protein sequence: CASSQGQGRYGYTF.

This clonotype was counted ten times or more. The chain has TRBV20-1 and TRBJ2-7; D is possibly TRBD1 (6 bases). CDR1 and CDR2 from the germline V gene are DFQATT and SNEGSKA (reference sequence). V gave up 1 base and J gave up 3 bases, with 19 bases separating them. This CDR3 region has 16 residues. The CDR3 bases are TGCAGTGCTAGAGTTTTTGGCAGGGGCACCCGCTACGAGCAGTACTTC. Translated: CSARVFGRGTRYEQYF.

CDR3 DNA: TGTGCCAGCAGCCAAGGAATGGGTGAAGCTTTCTTT. As protein: CASSQGMGEAFF. The chain carries TRBV4-2 and TRBJ1-1, with D hard to call. V gave up 1 base and J gave up 7 bases, with 7 bases separating them. CDR3 length equals 12 residues. Germline V CDR1 and CDR2: LGHNA, YNFKEQ.

Points on this clonotype: At one end, the junction sequence differs from germline, possibly due to a read error. In nucleotides, the CDR3 is TGTTCCAGCAGCTTAGCTTCAGGGCCGAACACTGAAGCTTTCTTT. As protein: CSSSLASGPNTEAFF. The chain employs TRBV7-9 and TRBJ1-1; perhaps TRBD1 as D (5 bases). CDR3 length: 15 amino acids. Germline V gene lookup returns CDR1 SEHNR and CDR2 FQNEAQ (reference sequence).

This clonotype has ten or more counts. The chain links TRBV7-9 to TRBJ2-3, with 13 bases that match TRBD2. The CDR3 loop spans 16 amino acids. Germline CDR1 reads SEHNR; CDR2 reads FQNEAQ (reference sequence). J was trimmed by 3 bases and V by 5 bases; bases with no gene match: 5. CDR3 in DNA: TGTGCCAGCAGCCCCGGGACTAGCGGGGAGACAGATACGCAGTATTTT. Translation gives CASSPGTSGETDTQYF.

This clonotype was recorded at least ten times. The genes are TRBV10-3 and TRBJ2-3, with D perhaps matching TRBD2 (5 bases). Germline lookup yields CDR1 ENHRY and CDR2 SYGVKD. Trimming took off 4 bases at V and 6 bases at J, with 8 bases between the two ends. This CDR3 is built from 12 residues. CDR3 coding DNA: TGTGCCATCAGTGTGACGGGGGATACGCAGTATTTT. Translation: CAISVTGDTQYF.

This clonotype was found many times. The chain joins TRBV10-3 to TRBJ1-2; 12 positions agree with TRBD1. Trimming cost V 0 bases and J 3 bases; bases outside gene matches: 2. Germline V gives CDR1 ENHRY, CDR2 SYGVKD. The CDR3 runs to 16 residues. Here the CDR3 DNA reads TGTGCCATCAGTGAGTCGGGGACAGGGGGCTACTATGGCTACACCTTC. This codes for CAISESGTGGYYGYTF.

This clonotype was counted at least ten times. This chain joins TRBV7-9 and TRBJ1-1; D is undetermined. The germline gives CDR1 SEHNR, CDR2 FQNEAQ (reference sequence). The V and J ends lost 1 base and 6 bases respectively, with 12 bases between them. This CDR3 region has 14 residues. The CDR3 sequence is CASSLGHKEAEAFF. The CDR3 DNA sequence: TGTGCCAGCAGCTTAGGACATAAGGAAGCTGAAGCTTTCTTT.

At least ten counts were recorded for this clonotype. The chain has TRBV6-1 and TRBJ2-7, with 7 positions matching TRBD1. Trimming at V came to 6 bases and at J to 0 bases, leaving 8 bases not matched to a gene. Germline V gives CDR1 MNHNS, CDR2 SASEGT. This CDR3 is 15 amino acids long. The CDR3 protein is CASSVGTASSYEQYF. The CDR3 nucleotides read TGTGCCAGCAGCGTCGGGACAGCGAGCTCCTACGAGCAGTACTTC.

This clonotype was recorded a few times. The chain uses TRBV20-1 and TRBJ2-2; D call uncertain. Trimming removed 7 bases at V and 4 bases at J, with 10 bases between. There are 12 residues in the CDR3. The germline gives CDR1 DFQATT, CDR2 SNEGSKA (reference sequence). Here the CDR3 DNA reads TGCAGTGGAAAAGTTGGCACCGGGGAGCTGTTTTTT. It encodes CSGKVGTGELFF.

This clonotype was recorded many times. The DNA for the CDR3 is TGTGCCAGCAGCGACAGGCCCCAGTACAATGAGCAGTTCTTC. This gives the protein CASSDRPQYNEQFF. V usage is TRBV11-3 and J usage is TRBJ2-1; D might be TRBD1 (6 bases). Between the trimmed V and J ends, which lost 5 bases and 4 bases, there was a span of 12 bases. This CDR3 is built from 14 residues. Germline-derived CDR1 and CDR2 are SGHNT and YENEEA.

This clonotype was detected many times. The V gene is TRBV28, the J gene TRBJ1-1, with unresolved D. The V gene's germline CDR1 is MDHEN and CDR2 SYDVKM. Deletions cut 7 bases from V and 0 bases from J, with 27 bases between. The CDR3 covers 19 residues. The CDR3 is CASTPKVAGLHSMNTEAFF. DNA of the CDR3: TGTGCCAGCACCCCCAAGGTGGCCGGCCTCCACTCTATGAACACTGAAGCTTTCTTT.

This clonotype was found many times. The V call is TRBV13, the J call TRBJ2-2, with 8 positions matching TRBD2. Unmatched junction bases numbered 3, after V lost 0 bases and J lost 3 bases. The CDR3 consists of 16 residues. The germline V gene encodes CDR1 PRHDT and CDR2 FYEKMQ (reference sequence). CDR3 region: CASSLGAGAYTGELFF. In nucleotides, the CDR3 is TGTGCCAGCAGCTTAGGAGCGGGGGCCTACACCGGGGAGCTGTTTTTT.

This rearrangement joins TRBV15 to TRBJ2-2, with D unclear. Germline lookup yields CDR1 LNHNV and CDR2 YYDKDF (reference sequence). The CDR3 runs 14 residues. V dropped 1 base and J dropped 7 bases, with 10 bases sitting between them. The chain's CDR3 is CATSRVLGGGELFF. CDR3 nucleotide sequence: TGTGCCACCAGCAGAGTACTGGGTGGCGGGGAGCTGTTTTTT.

This clonotype was observed many times. V gene TRBV12-3 or TRBV12-4 combines with J gene TRBJ1-2; D might be TRBD1 (6 bases). With 5 bases removed from V and 5 bases from J, the gap between germline ends came to 15 bases. The CDR3 is 14 residues long. DNA for the CDR3: TGTGCCAGCAGTGCTAACCGGAGGGGGTATGGCTACACCTTC. Translation: CASSANRRGYGYTF.

In its sample, this clonotype was seen many times. V usage is TRBV27 and J usage is TRBJ2-1; perhaps D is TRBD1 or TRBD2 (7 bases each). The CDR3 has 14 amino acids. Germline V gene data show CDR1 as MNHEY and CDR2 as SMNVEV (reference sequence). V lost 4 bases and J lost 8, with 15 bases in between. The CDR3 reads CASSWGGTDDEQFF. The CDR3 nucleotides are TGTGCCAGCAGTTGGGGGGGGACAGACGATGAGCAGTTCTTC.

This chain joins TRBV18 and TRBJ2-3; D is uncertain. Germline V gives CDR1 KGHSH, CDR2 LQKENI. This CDR3 has 15 amino acids. V lost 3 bases and J lost 5, with 15 bases in between. Here the CDR3 reads CASSPIEIGKDTQYF. The CDR3 coding sequence is TGTGCCAGCTCACCTATAGAGATCGGAAAAGATACGCAGTATTTT.

This clonotype occurred many times. The V gene is TRBV7-9, the J gene TRBJ2-7; no clear D gene. The CDR3 runs to 11 residues. V lost 4 bases and J lost 2, with 3 bases in between. The germline gives CDR1 SEHNR, CDR2 FQNEAQ (reference sequence). CDR3 sequence (DNA): TGTGCCAGCAGCTCTGCCTACGAGCAGTACTTC. The encoded protein is CASSSAYEQYF.

This clonotype has a count of ten or more. The V gene is TRBV11-1, the J gene TRBJ2-1; TRBD2 matches at 13 bases. The CDR3 extends over 15 amino acids. Trimming at V came to 3 bases and at J to 12 bases, leaving 8 bases not matched to a gene. Germline V lookup: CDR1 SGHAT, CDR2 FQDESV (reference sequence). The DNA for the CDR3 is TGTGCCAGCAGCTTGGCACTAGCGGGGGGGCCGGGGCAGTTCTTC. Amino acid sequence: CASSLALAGGPGQFF.

At least ten counts were recorded for this clonotype. This sequence joins TRBV18 and TRBJ1-1; TRBD1 agrees at 10 bases. Germline values: CDR1 KGHSH, CDR2 LQKENI. Losses at the gene ends were 3 bases for V and 12 bases for J; bases not matched to a gene: 13. The CDR3 sequence is 15 residues long. CDR3 sequence: CASSPGNRDRGRSFF. DNA for the CDR3: TGTGCCAGCTCACCTGGCAACCGGGACAGGGGAAGGTCTTTCTTT.

This clonotype was found many times. The chain uses TRBV18 and TRBJ1-5; unclear D gene. CDR1 and CDR2 from the germline V gene are KGHSH and LQKENI. Between the trimmed V and J ends, which lost 1 base and 4 bases, there was a span of 11 bases. This CDR3 is 15 amino acids long. CDR3 nucleotide sequence: TGTGCCAGCTCACCACGGGAGAGAGAGAATCAGCCCCAGCATTTT. This codes for CASSPRERENQPQHF.

Only a few counts were recorded for this clonotype. The CDR3 protein is CSVEGGTGSYEQYF. CDR3 in DNA: TGCAGCGTTGAAGGGGGGACAGGCTCCTACGAGCAGTACTTC. V gene TRBV29-1 combines with J gene TRBJ2-7, with 8 bases that match TRBD1. The trim removed 1 base at V and 0 bases at J, leaving 2 bases unmatched. The CDR3 is 14 residues long. The germline gives CDR1 SQVTM, CDR2 ANQGSEA.

This clonotype was observed many times. The J gene is TRBJ2-4, the V gene TRBV3-1, with 7 bases matching TRBD1. V shed 0 bases and J 4 bases; nucleotides not matched to a gene: 12. The CDR3 totals 18 residues. From germline, CDR1 is LGHDT and CDR2 YNNKEL (reference sequence). The CDR3 bases are TGTGCCAGCAGCCAAGACTACGGCCCAAGACAGGGAAAAAACATTCAGTACTTC. This encodes CASSQDYGPRQGKNIQYF.

The genes are TRBV14 and TRBJ2-7, with D possibly TRBD2 on 5 matching bases. With 2 bases removed from V and 1 base from J, the gap between germline ends came to 21 bases. From germline, CDR1 is SGHDN and CDR2 FVKESK. The CDR3 is 18 residues long. The CDR3 spells CASSQRTSVGVISYEQYF. CDR3 nucleotides: TGTGCCAGCAGCCAAAGGACCTCGGTCGGGGTCATATCCTACGAGCAGTACTTC.

The chain combines TRBV28 with TRBJ1-1; D is perhaps TRBD1 (6 bases). The CDR3 is made up of 14 amino acids. The germline V gene encodes CDR1 MDHEN and CDR2 SYDVKM. The germline V and J ends were trimmed by 6 bases and 2 bases, with 13 bases remaining between them. CDR3 nucleotides: TGTGCCAGCAGCCTACAGGGCATTAACACTGAAGCTTTCTTT. It specifies CASSLQGINTEAFF.

The chain employs TRBV5-6 and TRBJ1-1; D uncertain. The CDR3 is made up of 13 amino acids. V lost 2 bases, J lost 7 bases, and 12 bases lay in between. The germline gives CDR1 SGHDT, CDR2 YYEEEE. DNA of the CDR3: TGTGCCAGCAGCTTAGGATCCCCGGTTGAAGCTTTCTTT. It specifies CASSLGSPVEAFF.